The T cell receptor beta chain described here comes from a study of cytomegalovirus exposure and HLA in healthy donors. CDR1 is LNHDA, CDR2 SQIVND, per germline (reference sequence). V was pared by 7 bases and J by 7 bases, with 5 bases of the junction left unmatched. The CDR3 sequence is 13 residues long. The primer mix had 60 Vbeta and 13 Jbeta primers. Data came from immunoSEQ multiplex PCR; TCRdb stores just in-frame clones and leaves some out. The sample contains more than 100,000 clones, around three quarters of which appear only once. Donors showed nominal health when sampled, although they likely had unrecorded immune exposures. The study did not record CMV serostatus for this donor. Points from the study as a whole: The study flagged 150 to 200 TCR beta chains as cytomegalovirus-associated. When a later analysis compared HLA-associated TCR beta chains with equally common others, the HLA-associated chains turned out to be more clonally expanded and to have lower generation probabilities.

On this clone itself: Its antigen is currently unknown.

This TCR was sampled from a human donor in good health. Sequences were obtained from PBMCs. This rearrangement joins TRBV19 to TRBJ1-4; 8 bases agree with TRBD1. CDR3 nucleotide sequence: TGTGCCAGTAATGGCAGGGGGCTTGAAAAACTGTTTTTT. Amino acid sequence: CASNGRGLEKLFF.